Sequencing of this T cell receptor delta chain was carried out in a study of gamma-delta chains in newborns, infants, children. Study summary: Innate gammadelta T cells reportedly expand polyclonally right after birth, driven by microbial exposure, per the title.

As for this clone: The protein in TCRdb stems from a much larger clone and differs at residues 11 and 12 from this DNA's translation, likely a read error; here the protein is translated from the DNA.

There are 21 residues in the CDR3. Per the germline V gene, CDR1 is GEAIGNYY and CDR2 is EKD. The V segment lost 0 bases and the J segment 0 bases; nucleotides outside the gene matches: 21. TCRdb reran clone calling via CATT on the reads. This sample has thousands of delta-chain clones, with roughly 0.98% found just once. The chain combines TRDV2 with TRDJ1; TRDD3 agrees at 7 bases. The source material was blood. The source of this sequence is a child who was a newborn, infant or young child, either healthy, febrile or measles-vaccinated (not recorded which). The CDR3: CACDTVRTGICHDKYTDKLIF. CDR3 in DNA: TGTGCCTGTGACACCGTAAGAACGGGGATATGCCATGACAAGTACACCGATAAACTCATCTTT.